The entry that follows covers one T cell receptor beta chain sequence. The data derive from a study of patients and donors after allogeneic stem cell transplantation. CDR1 and CDR2 from the germline V gene are SGHTA and FQGTGA. CDR3 length: 19 residues. Germline trimming cut 1 base from V and 0 bases from J; bases unmatched to any gene: 8. TCRdb processed the RT-PCR reads anew with MiXCR; each CDR3 protein has one entry. The sample has about 24,000 distinct CDR3 sequences; about 42% are singletons. This TCR was sampled from a human donor who was either an allogeneic HSCT recipient or a stem cell or donor lymphocyte infusion donor (not recorded which). It is not recorded whose cells these are; they may come from a transplant donor. The chain has TRBV7-3 and TRBJ2-6; 8 bases are a match to TRBD1. Source material: blood, either unsorted or a sorted T cell fraction (not recorded which). CDR3 sequence (DNA): TGTGCCAGCAGCTTAAGTGTCCAGGACAGGGTCTCTGGGGCCAACGTCCTGACTTTC. Amino acids: CASSLSVQDRVSGANVLTF.